The 14 T cell receptor beta chains in this list originate from one sample, sequenced in a study of cytomegalovirus exposure and HLA in healthy donors. Vbeta (60) and Jbeta (13) primers were used in the PCR. Assay: immunoSEQ multiplex PCR; the TCRdb copy retains only in-frame clones and omits some. This sample has roughly 150,000 clones, with 65% to 90% found just once. What was sequenced was PBMCs. These receptors were taken from a male donor in good health and CMV-seronegative.

The chain combines TRBV11-3 with TRBJ2-2; D remains ambiguous. Germline V gene lookup returns CDR1 SGHNT and CDR2 YENEEA. CDR3 length: 13 amino acids. V gave up 2 bases and J gave up 5 bases, with 6 bases separating them. The CDR3 reads CASSLTGTGELFF. The CDR3 region has the DNA TGTGCCAGCAGCTTAACCGGGACCGGGGAGCTGTTTTTT.

V and J are TRBV11-2 and TRBJ2-2, with 7 positions matching TRBD1. CDR3 size: 15 residues. The germline gives CDR1 SGHAT, CDR2 FQNNGV. J gave up 0 bases and V 5 bases, and 3 bases lay outside the gene matches. The CDR3: CASSRGQSNTGELFF. In DNA form, the CDR3 reads TGTGCCAGCAGCAGGGGACAGTCGAACACCGGGGAGCTGTTTTTT.

This clone was observed a handful of times. The chain couples TRBV6-1 to TRBJ2-7; possible D gene TRBD2, 6 bases. Germline values: CDR1 MNHNS, CDR2 SASEGT. The CDR3 length is 14 residues. V gave up 7 bases and J gave up 6 bases, with 19 bases separating them. This CDR3 reads CASTPRGEAREQYF. The CDR3, as DNA: TGTGCCAGCACCCCCCGCGGGGAAGCGCGCGAGCAGTACTTC.

The chain couples TRBV5-1 to TRBJ2-7; 7 nucleotides agree with TRBD2. V dropped 0 bases and J dropped 5; count of bases not matched to a gene: 2. This CDR3 is built from 13 residues. Germline CDR1 reads SGHRS; CDR2 reads YFSETQ. The CDR3 reads CASSLGRGDEQYF. DNA for the CDR3: TGCGCCAGCAGCTTGGGACGGGGGGACGAGCAGTACTTC.

The V gene is TRBV6-1, the J gene TRBJ2-7; D is possibly TRBD2 (5 bases). The CDR3 loop spans 14 amino acids. The ends were cut back, 6 bases at V and 3 bases at J, with 15 bases in the middle. Germline V lookup: CDR1 MNHNS, CDR2 SASEGT. The CDR3 spells CASSDHRGLYEQYF. DNA for the CDR3: TGTGCCAGCAGCGACCACCGGGGTCTCTACGAGCAGTACTTC.

CDR3 amino acids: CASSLGHRENMNTEAFF. The CDR3 DNA reads as TGTGCCAGCAGCTTAGGCCACAGGGAAAATATGAACACTGAAGCTTTCTTT. This chain uses TRBV13 with TRBJ1-1; maybe TRBD1 (6 bases). CDR3 length: 17 residues. In germline, CDR1 is PRHDT, CDR2 FYEKMQ (reference sequence). V was cut by 0 bases and J by 0 bases, with 14 bases left in between.

The chain links TRBV5-1 to TRBJ2-5; 8 bases are shared with TRBD2. CDR3 length: 16 residues. Germline CDR1 reads SGHRS; CDR2 reads YFSETQ. Trimming removed 4 bases from V and 8 bases from J; junction bases left unmatched: 16. The CDR3 coding sequence is TGCGCCAGCAGCCTAGGACTAGCCCTCTGGGGGGAAACCCAGTACTTC. Protein product: CASSLGLALWGETQYF. The full variable domain, with the rest looked up from reference TRBV5-1 and TRBJ2-5, is KAGVTQTPRYLIKTRGQQVTLSCSPISGHRSVSWYQQTPGQGLQFLFEYFSETQRNKGNFPGRFSGRQFSNSRSEMNVSTLELGDSALYLCASSLGLALWGETQYFGPGTRLLVL.

The gene calls are TRBV25-1 and TRBJ1-2; 8 bases are shared with TRBD1. Germline V gives CDR1 MGHDK, CDR2 SYGVNS. This CDR3 has 14 residues. Trimming at V came to 3 bases and at J to 5 bases, leaving 5 bases not matched to a gene. CDR3 region: CASSEGQVGYGYTF. CDR3 DNA sequence: TGTGCCAGCAGTGAGGGACAGGTGGGATATGGCTACACCTTC.

The genes are TRBV7-9 and TRBJ2-5, with D perhaps matching TRBD1 (6 bases). The CDR3 runs 14 residues. CDR1 and CDR2 from the germline V gene are SEHNR and FQNEAQ (reference sequence). Trimming took off 0 bases at V and 5 bases at J, with 10 bases between the two ends. The CDR3 reads CASSLAWQGETQYF. In DNA, the CDR3 is TGTGCCAGCAGCTTAGCATGGCAGGGGGAGACCCAGTACTTC.

V usage is TRBV25-1 and J usage is TRBJ1-3; no firm D call. V lost 2 bases and J 4 bases, leaving 9 bases between the germline ends. Germline V gene lookup returns CDR1 MGHDK and CDR2 SYGVNS. The length of the CDR3 is 14 residues. The DNA of the CDR3 is TGTGCCAGCAGTGAACACCAGATCGGAAACACCATATATTTT. Its translation: CASSEHQIGNTIYF.

The chain recombines TRBV18 with TRBJ2-1; tentative D call: TRBD1 (7 bases). The germline V and J ends were trimmed by 3 bases and 0 bases, with 24 bases remaining between them. The CDR3 extends over 20 amino acids. Germline V gives CDR1 KGHSH, CDR2 LQKENI. CDR3 DNA sequence: TGTGCCAGCTCACCCGGACCCAGGGGGGCCAAAATGAGCTCCTACAATGAGCAGTTCTTC. This translates into CASSPGPRGAKMSSYNEQFF.

The gene calls are TRBV7-2 and TRBJ1-2; D is perhaps TRBD1 (5 bases). CDR1 is SGHTA and CDR2 is FQGNSA in the germline V gene. Trimming shortened V by 1 base and J by 8 bases, and 8 bases separated the two germline ends. This CDR3 spans 12 amino acids. CDR3 sequence (DNA): TGTGCCAGCAGCTTAGGGGGCTGGGGCTACACCTTC. The encoded protein is CASSLGGWGYTF.

The chain joins TRBV4-3 to TRBJ1-2; TRBD1 might be the D (5 bases). The CDR3 length is 19 residues. The germline CDR1 and CDR2 sequences are LGHNA and YSLEER. Deletions cut 5 bases from V and 1 base from J, with 26 bases between. In nucleotides, the CDR3 is TGCGCCAGCAGCTTAACCACAGGAGTATTTAGACCGGATAACTATGGCTACACCTTC. It is translated as CASSLTTGVFRPDNYGYTF.

J is TRBJ1-1 and V is TRBV5-4; D gene ambiguous. Per the germline V gene, CDR1 is SGHNT and CDR2 is YYREEE (reference sequence). The germline V and J ends were trimmed by 4 bases and 2 bases, with 18 bases remaining between them. The CDR3 totals 16 residues. CDR3 residues: CASSPSGRRGNTEAFF. CDR3 DNA: TGTGCCAGCAGCCCCTCCGGTAGGCGGGGAAACACTGAAGCTTTCTTT.